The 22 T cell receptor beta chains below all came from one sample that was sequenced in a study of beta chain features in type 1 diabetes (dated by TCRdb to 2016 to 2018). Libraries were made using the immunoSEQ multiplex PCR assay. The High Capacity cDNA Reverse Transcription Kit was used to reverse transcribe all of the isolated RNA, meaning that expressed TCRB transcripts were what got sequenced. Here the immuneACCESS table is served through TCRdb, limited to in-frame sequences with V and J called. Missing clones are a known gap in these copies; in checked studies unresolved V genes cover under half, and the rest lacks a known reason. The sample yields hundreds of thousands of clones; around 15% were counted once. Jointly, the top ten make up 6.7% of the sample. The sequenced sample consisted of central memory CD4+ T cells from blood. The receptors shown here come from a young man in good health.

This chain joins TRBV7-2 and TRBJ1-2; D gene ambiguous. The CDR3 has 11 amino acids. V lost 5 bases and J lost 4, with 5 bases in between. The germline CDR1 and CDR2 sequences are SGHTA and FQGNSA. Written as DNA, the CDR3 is TGTGCCAGCAGCCCCGGCTATGGCTACACCTTC. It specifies CASSPGYGYTF.

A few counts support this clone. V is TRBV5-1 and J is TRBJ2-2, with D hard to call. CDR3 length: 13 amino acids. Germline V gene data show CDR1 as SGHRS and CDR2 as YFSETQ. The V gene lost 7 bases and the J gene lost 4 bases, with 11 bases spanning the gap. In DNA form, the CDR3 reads TGCGCCAGCTACCCACAGAGCACCGGGGAGCTGTTTTTT. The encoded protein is CASYPQSTGELFF. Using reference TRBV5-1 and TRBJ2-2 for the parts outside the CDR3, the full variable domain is KAGVTQTPRYLIKTRGQQVTLSCSPISGHRSVSWYQQTPGQGLQFLFEYFSETQRNKGNFPGRFSGRQFSNSRSEMNVSTLELGDSALYLCASYPQSTGELFFGEGSRLTVL.

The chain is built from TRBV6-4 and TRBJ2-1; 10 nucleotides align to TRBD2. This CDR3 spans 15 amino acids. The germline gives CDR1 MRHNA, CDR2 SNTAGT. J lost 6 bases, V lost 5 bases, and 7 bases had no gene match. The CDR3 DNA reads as TGTGCCAGCAGTCGGCTAGCGGGAGCCGGCAATGAGCAGTTCTTC. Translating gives CASSRLAGAGNEQFF.

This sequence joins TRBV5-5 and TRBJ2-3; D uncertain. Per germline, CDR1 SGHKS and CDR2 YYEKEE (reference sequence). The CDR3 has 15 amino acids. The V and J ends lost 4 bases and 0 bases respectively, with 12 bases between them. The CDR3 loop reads CASSTTTFSTDTQYF. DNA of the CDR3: TGTGCCAGCAGCACGACAACTTTTAGCACAGATACGCAGTATTTT.

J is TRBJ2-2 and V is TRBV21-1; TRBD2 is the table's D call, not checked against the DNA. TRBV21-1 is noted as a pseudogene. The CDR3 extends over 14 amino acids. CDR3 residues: CAIGRGKNTGELFF. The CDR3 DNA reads TGTGCCATTGGGCGGGGGAAGAACACCGGGGAGCTGTTTTTT.

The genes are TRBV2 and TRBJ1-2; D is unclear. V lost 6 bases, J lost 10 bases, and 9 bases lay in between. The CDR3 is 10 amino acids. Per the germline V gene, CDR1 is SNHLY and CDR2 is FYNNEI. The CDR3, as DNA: TGTGCCAGCAGGAGGGCTGACTACACCTTC. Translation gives CASRRADYTF.

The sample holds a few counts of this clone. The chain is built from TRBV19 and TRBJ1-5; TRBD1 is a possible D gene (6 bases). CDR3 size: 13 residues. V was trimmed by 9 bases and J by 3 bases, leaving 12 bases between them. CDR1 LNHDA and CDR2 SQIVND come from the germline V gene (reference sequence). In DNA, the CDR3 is TGTGCCAGCGCGGACAGAACCAATCAGCCCCAGCATTTT. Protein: CASADRTNQPQHF.

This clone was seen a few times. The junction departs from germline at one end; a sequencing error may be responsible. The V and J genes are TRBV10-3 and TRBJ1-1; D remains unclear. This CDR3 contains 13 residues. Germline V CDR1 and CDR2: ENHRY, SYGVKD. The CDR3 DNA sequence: TGTGCCAGCAGTGATAACTTGAACACTGAAGCTTTCTTT. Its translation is CASSDNLNTEAFF.

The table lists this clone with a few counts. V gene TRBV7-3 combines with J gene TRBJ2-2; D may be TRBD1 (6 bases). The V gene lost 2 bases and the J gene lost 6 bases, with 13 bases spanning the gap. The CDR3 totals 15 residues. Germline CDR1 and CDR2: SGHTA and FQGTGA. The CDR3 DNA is TGTGCCAGCAGCTTAGGAACTCAGGGGTCCGGGGAGCTGTTTTTT. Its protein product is CASSLGTQGSGELFF.

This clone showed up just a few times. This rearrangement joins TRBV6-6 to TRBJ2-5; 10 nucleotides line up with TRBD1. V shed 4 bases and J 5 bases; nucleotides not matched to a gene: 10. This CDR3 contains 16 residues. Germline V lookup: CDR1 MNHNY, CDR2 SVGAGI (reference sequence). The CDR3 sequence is CASSLTGQGGGETQYF. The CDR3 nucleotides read TGTGCCAGCAGTTTAACCGGACAGGGGGGAGGGGAGACCCAGTACTTC.

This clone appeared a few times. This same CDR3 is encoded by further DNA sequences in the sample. CDR3 region: CASSPEGTDTQYF. The CDR3 bases are TGTGCCAGCAGTCCCGAAGGCACAGATACGCAGTATTTT. V is TRBV2 and J is TRBJ2-3; D not resolved. The CDR3 totals 13 residues. Germline CDR1 reads SNHLY; CDR2 reads FYNNEI. The V gene lost 5 bases and the J gene lost 1 base, with 7 bases spanning the gap.

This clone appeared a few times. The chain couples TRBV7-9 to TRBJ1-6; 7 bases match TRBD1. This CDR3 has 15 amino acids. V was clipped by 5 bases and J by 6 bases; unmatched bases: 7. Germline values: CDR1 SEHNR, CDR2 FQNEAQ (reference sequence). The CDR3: CASSPRGGLNSPLHF. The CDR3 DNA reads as TGTGCCAGCAGCCCCAGGGGGGGACTTAATTCACCCCTCCACTTT.

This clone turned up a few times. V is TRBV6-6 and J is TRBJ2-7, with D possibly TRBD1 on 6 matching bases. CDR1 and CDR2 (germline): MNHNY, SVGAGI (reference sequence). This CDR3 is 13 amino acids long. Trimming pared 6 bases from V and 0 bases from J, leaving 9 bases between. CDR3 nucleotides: TGTGCCAGCAGCCAGACAGGCTCCTACGAGCAGTACTTC. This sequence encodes CASSQTGSYEQYF.

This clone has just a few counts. The CDR3 sequence is CASSLTEGTEAFF. CDR3 nucleotides: TGCGCCAGCAGCTTGACCGAGGGGACTGAAGCTTTCTTT. The chain carries TRBV5-1 and TRBJ1-1; possible D gene TRBD1, 5 bases. Trimming shortened V by 1 base and J by 5 bases, and 9 bases separated the two germline ends. The CDR3 runs 13 residues. Germline assignment: CDR1 SGHRS and CDR2 YFSETQ.

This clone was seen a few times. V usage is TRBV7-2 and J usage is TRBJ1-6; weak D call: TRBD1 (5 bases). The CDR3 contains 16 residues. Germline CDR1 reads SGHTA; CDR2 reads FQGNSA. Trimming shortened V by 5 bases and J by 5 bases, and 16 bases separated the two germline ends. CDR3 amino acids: CASSQDPGRDNSPLHF. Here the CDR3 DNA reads TGTGCCAGCAGCCAAGACCCAGGGAGGGATAATTCACCCCTCCACTTT.

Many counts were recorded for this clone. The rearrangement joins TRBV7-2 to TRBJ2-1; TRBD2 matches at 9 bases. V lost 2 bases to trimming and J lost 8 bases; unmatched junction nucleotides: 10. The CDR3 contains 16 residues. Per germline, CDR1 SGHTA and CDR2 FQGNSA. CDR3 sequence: CASSLRSGGGADEQFF. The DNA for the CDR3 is TGTGCCAGCAGCTTACGTTCTGGCGGGGGGGCCGATGAGCAGTTCTTC.

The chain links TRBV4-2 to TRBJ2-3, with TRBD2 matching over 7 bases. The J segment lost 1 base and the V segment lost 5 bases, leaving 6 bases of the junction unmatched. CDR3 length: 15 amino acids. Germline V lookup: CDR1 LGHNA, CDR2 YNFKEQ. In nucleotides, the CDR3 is TGTGCCAGCAGCACGGGGGGACGTGGCACAGATACGCAGTATTTT. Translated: CASSTGGRGTDTQYF.

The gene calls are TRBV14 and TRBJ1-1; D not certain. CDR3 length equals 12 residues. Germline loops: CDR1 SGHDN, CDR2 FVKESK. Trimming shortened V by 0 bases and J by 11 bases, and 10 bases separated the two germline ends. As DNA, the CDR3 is TGTGCCAGCAGCCAAGATAGGCGACGGGCTTTCTTT. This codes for CASSQDRRRAFF.

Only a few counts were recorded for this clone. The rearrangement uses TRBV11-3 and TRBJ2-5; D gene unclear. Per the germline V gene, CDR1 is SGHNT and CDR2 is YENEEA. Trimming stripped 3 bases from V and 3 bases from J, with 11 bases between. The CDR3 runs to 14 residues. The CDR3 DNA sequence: TGTGCCAGCAGCTTTTCGGCAGCCAAAGAGACCCAGTACTTC. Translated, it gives CASSFSAAKETQYF. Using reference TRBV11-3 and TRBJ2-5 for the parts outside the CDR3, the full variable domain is EAGVVQSPRYKIIEKKQPVAFWCNPISGHNTLYWYLQNLGQGPELLIRYENEEAVDDSQLPKDRFSAERLKGVDSTLKIQPAELGDSAVYLCASSFSAAKETQYFGPGTRLLVL.

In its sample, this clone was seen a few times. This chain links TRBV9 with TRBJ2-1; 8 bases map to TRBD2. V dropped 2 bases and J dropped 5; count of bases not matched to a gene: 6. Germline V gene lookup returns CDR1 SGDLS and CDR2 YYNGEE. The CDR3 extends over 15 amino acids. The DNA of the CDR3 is TGTGCCAGCAGCGTCTCCAGCGGGGGTGACAATGAGCAGTTCTTC. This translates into CASSVSSGGDNEQFF.

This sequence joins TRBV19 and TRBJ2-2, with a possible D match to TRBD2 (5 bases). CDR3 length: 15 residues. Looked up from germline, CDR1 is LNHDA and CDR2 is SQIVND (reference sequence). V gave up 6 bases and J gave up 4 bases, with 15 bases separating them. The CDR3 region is CASSARAGVTGELFF. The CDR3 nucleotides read TGTGCCAGTAGCGCCCGGGCGGGTGTCACCGGGGAGCTGTTTTTT.

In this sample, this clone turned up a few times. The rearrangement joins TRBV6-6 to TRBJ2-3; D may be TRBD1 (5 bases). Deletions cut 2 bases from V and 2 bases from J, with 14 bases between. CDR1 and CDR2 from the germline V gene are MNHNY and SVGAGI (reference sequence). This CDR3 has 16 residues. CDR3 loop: CASSYGAALNTDTQYF. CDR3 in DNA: TGTGCCAGCAGTTACGGGGCAGCCCTTAACACAGATACGCAGTATTTT.